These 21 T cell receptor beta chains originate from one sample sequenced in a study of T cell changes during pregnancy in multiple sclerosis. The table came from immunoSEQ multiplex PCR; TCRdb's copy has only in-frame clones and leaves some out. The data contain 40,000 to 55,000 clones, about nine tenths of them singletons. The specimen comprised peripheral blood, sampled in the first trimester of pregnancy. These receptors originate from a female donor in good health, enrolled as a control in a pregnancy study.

CDR3 residues: CASSEEGRGSPEQYF. DNA of the CDR3: TGTGCCAGCAGTGAGGAGGGCAGGGGGTCCCCCGAGCAGTACTTC. This chain uses TRBV2 with TRBJ2-7; TRBD1 might be the D (7 bases). V was cut by 3 bases and J by 6 bases, with 18 bases left in between. Germline CDR1 and CDR2: SNHLY and FYNNEI. The CDR3 consists of 15 residues.

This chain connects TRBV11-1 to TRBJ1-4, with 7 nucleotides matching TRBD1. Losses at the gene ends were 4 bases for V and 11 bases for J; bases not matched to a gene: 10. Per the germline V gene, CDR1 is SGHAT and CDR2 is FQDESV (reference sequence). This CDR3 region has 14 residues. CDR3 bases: TGTGCCAGCAGCTCGGGACAGCTCCCACCCAAACTGTTTTTT. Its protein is CASSSGQLPPKLFF.

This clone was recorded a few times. CDR3 in amino acids: CASSPQGWNQPQHF. The CDR3 bases are TGTGCCAGCAGTCCACAGGGCTGGAATCAGCCCCAGCATTTT. The chain links TRBV28 to TRBJ1-5; perhaps TRBD1 as D (6 bases). From germline, CDR1 is MDHEN and CDR2 SYDVKM. Trimming removed 5 bases at V and 4 bases at J, with 12 bases between. The CDR3 is 14 amino acids.

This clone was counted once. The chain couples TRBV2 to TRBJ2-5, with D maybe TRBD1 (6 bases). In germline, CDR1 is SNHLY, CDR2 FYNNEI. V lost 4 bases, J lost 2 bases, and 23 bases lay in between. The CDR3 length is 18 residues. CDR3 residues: CASSVYARGNRDQETQYF. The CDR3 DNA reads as TGTGCCAGCAGTGTGTATGCCCGAGGGAACAGGGATCAAGAGACCCAGTACTTC.

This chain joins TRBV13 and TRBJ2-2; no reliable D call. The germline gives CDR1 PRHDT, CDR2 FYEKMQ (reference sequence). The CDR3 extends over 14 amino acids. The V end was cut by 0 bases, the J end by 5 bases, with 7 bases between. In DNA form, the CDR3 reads TGTGCCAGCAGCTTAGGTACCAGGACCGGGGAGCTGTTTTTT. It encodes CASSLGTRTGELFF.

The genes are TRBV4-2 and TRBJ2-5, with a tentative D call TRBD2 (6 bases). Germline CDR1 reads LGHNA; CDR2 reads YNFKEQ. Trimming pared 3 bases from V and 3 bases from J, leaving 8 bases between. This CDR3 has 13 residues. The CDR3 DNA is TGTGCCAGCAGCCAGCAGCGGGAAGAGACCCAGTACTTC. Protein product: CASSQQREETQYF.

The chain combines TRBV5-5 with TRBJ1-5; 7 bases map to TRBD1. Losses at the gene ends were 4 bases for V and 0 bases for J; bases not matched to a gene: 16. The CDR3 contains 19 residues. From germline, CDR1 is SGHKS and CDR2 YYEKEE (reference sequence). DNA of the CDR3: TGTGCCAGCAGCCCCGAATGGACAGGCTTCGACTATAGCAATCAGCCCCAGCATTTT. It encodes CASSPEWTGFDYSNQPQHF.

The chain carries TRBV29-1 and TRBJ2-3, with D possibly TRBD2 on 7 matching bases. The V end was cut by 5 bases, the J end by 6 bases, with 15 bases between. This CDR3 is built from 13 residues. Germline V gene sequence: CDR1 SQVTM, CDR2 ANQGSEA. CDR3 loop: CSVHRGAVDTQYF. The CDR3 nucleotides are TGCAGCGTTCACCGGGGGGCGGTGGATACGCAGTATTTT.

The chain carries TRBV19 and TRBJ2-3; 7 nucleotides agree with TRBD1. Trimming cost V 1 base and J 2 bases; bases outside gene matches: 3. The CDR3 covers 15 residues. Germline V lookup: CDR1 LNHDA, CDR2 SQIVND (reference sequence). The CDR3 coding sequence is TGTGCCAGTAGTATAGCCGGGACAGACACAGATACGCAGTATTTT. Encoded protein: CASSIAGTDTDTQYF.

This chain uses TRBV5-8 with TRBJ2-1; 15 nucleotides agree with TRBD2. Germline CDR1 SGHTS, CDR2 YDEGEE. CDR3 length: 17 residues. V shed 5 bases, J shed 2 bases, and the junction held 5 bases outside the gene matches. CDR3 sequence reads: CASSGLAGGDAYNEQFF. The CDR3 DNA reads TGTGCCAGCAGTGGACTAGCGGGAGGGGACGCCTACAATGAGCAGTTCTTC.

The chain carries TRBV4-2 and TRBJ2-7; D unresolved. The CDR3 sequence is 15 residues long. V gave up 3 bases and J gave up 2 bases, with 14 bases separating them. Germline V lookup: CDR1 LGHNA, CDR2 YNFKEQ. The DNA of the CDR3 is TGTGCCAGCAGCCAGGCGTCGACATTAACCTACGAGCAGTACTTC. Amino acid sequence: CASSQASTLTYEQYF.

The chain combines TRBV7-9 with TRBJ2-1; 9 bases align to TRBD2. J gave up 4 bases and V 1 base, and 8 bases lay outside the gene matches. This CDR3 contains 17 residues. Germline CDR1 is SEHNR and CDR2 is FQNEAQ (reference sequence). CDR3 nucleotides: TGTGCCAGCAGCTTAGAATCCGCTAGCGGGGCGTACAATGAGCAGTTCTTC. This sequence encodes CASSLESASGAYNEQFF.

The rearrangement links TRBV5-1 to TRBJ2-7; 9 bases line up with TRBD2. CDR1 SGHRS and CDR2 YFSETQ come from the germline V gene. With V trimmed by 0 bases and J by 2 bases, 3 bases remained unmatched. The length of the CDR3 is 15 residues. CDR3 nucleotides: TGCGCCAGCAGCTTGGTCGGGACTAGCCCCTACGAGCAGTACTTC. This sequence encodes CASSLVGTSPYEQYF.

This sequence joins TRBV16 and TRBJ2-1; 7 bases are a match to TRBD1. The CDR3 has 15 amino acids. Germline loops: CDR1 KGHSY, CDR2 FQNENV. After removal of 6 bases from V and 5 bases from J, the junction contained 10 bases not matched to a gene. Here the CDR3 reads CASSSQDRVNNEQFF. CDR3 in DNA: TGTGCCAGCAGTTCCCAAGACAGGGTAAACAATGAGCAGTTCTTC.

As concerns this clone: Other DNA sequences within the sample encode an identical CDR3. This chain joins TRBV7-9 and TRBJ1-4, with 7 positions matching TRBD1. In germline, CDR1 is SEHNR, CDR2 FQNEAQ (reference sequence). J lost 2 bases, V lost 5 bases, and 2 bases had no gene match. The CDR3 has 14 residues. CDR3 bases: TGTGCCAGCAGCCCGGGACAGACTAATGAAAAACTGTTTTTT. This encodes CASSPGQTNEKLFF.

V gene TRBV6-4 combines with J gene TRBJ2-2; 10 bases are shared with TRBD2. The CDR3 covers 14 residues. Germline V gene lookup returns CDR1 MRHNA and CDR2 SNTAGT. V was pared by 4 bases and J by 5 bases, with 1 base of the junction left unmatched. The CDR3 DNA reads TGTGCCAGCAGTGCTAGCGGGAGTACCGGGGAGCTGTTTTTT. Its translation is CASSASGSTGELFF.

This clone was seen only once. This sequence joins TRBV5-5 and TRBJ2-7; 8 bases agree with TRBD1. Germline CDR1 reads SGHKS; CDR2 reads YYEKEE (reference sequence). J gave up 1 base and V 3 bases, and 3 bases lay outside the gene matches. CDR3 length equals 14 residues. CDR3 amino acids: CASSSGTGSYEQYF. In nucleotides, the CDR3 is TGTGCCAGCAGCTCTGGGACAGGATCCTACGAGCAGTACTTC. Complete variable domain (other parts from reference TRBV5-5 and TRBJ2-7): DAGVTQSPTHLIKTRGQQVTLRCSPISGHKSVSWYQQVLGQGPQFIFQYYEKEERGRGNFPDRFSARQFPNYSSELNVNALLLGDSALYLCASSSGTGSYEQYFGPGTRLTVT.

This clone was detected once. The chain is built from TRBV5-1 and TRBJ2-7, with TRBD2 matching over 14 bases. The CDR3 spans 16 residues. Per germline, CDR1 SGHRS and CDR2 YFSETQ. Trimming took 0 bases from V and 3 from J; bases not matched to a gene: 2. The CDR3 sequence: CASSLDGTSGSYEQYF. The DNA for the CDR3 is TGCGCCAGCAGCTTGGATGGGACTAGCGGGAGCTACGAGCAGTACTTC.

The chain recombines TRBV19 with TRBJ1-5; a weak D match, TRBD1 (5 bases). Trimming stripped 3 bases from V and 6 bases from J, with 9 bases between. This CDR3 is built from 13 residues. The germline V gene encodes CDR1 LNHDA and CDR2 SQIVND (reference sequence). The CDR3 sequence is CASSISRVQPQHF. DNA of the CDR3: TGTGCCAGTAGTATCTCCAGGGTTCAGCCCCAGCATTTT.

The DNA of the CDR3 is TGTGCCAGCAGCCCCACAGTGCTAGCCAAAAACATTCAGTACTTC. It is translated as CASSPTVLAKNIQYF. The chain uses TRBV2 and TRBJ2-4; no firm D call. The V gene lost 6 bases and the J gene lost 0 bases, with 12 bases spanning the gap. CDR3 length: 15 residues. In germline, CDR1 is SNHLY, CDR2 FYNNEI.

The CDR3 sequence: CASSVGISSQGQNGYTF. In DNA, the CDR3 is TGTGCCAGCAGCGTTGGTATTTCGTCGCAGGGGCAGAATGGCTACACCTTC. The chain links TRBV5-4 to TRBJ1-2; D may be TRBD1 (6 bases). The V and J ends lost 4 bases and 6 bases respectively, with 25 bases between them. Germline V gene data show CDR1 as SGHNT and CDR2 as YYREEE (reference sequence). The CDR3 extends over 17 amino acids. Looking up the rest from reference TRBV5-4 and TRBJ1-2 gives the full variable domain: ETGVTQSPTHLIKTRGQQVTLRCSSQSGHNTVSWYQQALGQGPQFIFQYYREEENGRGNFPPRFSGLQFPNYSSELNVNALELDDSALYLCASSVGISSQGQNGYTFGSGTRLTVV.